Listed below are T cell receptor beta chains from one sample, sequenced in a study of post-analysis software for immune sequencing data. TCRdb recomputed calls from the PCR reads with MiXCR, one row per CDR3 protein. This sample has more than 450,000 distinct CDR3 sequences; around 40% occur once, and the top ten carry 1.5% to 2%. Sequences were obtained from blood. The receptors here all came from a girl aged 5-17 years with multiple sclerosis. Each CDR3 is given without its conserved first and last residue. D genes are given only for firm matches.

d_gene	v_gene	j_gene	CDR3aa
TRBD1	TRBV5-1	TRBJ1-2	ASSSRGTDRYT
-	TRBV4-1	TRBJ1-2	ASSLGSARRSYGYT
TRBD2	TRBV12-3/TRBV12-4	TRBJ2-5	ASSLEGGAGETQY
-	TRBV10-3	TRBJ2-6	AISRLVRESGANVLT
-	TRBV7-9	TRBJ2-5	ASSLVATPDAQY
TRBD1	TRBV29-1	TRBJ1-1	SVVGQGDTEAF
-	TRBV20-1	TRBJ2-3	SGAGTDTQY
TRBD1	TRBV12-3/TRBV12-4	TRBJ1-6	ASSRGQGNSPPH
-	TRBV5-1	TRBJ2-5	ASSLGIGEGLAETQY
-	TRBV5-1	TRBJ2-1	ASSLDRVAYNEQF
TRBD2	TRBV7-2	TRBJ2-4	ASSPEGAGALKNIQY
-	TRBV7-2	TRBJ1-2	ACSLEVAAYGYT
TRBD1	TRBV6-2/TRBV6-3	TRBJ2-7	ASSWAGTGYNEQY
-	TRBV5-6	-	ASSLTGHGRDEQY